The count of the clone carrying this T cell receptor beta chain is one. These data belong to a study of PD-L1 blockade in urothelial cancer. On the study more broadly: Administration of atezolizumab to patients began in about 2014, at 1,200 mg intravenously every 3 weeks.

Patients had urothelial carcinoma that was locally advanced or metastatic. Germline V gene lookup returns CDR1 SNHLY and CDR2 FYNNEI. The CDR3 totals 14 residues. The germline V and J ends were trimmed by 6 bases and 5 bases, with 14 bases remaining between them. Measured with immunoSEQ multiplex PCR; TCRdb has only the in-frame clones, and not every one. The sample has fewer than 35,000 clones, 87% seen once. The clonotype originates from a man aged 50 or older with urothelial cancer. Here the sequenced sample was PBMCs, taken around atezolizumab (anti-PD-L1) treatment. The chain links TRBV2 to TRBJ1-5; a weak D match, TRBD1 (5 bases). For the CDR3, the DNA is TGTGCCAGCAGCCTTACAGGACCTCATCAGCCCCAGCATTTT. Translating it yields CASSLTGPHQPQHF.